Sequencing of this T cell receptor beta chain was carried out in a study of tumor-infiltrating lymphocytes in oesophageal squamous cell carcinoma. TCRdb re-called the PCR reads through MiXCR, storing one row per CDR3 protein. Here the sample spans over 10,000 distinct CDR3 sequences, 58% being singletons. This CDR3 spans 16 amino acids. The germline V gene has CDR1 SEHNR and CDR2 FQNEAQ (reference sequence). V shed 5 bases and J shed 4 bases, with 18 bases lying between them. The sequence came from a female donor with esophageal squamous cell carcinoma. The chain has TRBV7-9 and TRBJ2-1, with D possibly TRBD2 on 7 matching bases. Sequencing input: esophageal tumor tissue. DNA of the CDR3: TGTGCCAGCAGCCCCTTCGAGGGGGGGCCGTACAATGAGCAGTTCTTC. The encoded protein is CASSPFEGGPYNEQFF.